Listed below are T cell receptor beta chains from one sample, sequenced in a study of Graves' ophthalmopathy and Graves' hyperthyroidism. TCRdb processed the multiplex PCR reads anew with MiXCR; each CDR3 protein has one entry. The profile shows 600,000 to 650,000 distinct CDR3 sequences, about 20% of them singletons. The sequenced sample consisted of peripheral blood. The receptors come from a woman under 30 with stable Graves' hyperthyroidism. Some clones in this sample may be carry-over from other donors' samples. Each CDR3 is given with its conserved first and last residue. A D gene is named only where the DNA matches it firmly. Size is omitted from some rows. Given values are once, few, many or a class for expanded clones.

once	TRBV30	-	TRBJ2-7	TGTGCCTGGAGTTCTGGGTCCGAGCAGTACTTC	CAWSSGSEQYF
-	TRBV5-1	TRBD1	TRBJ2-2	TGCGCCAGCAGCTTCGGCGACAGGGTCGCCGGGGAGCTGTTTTTT	CASSFGDRVAGELFF
many	TRBV29-1	-	TRBJ2-7	TGCAGCGTTGAATGGAGGCTCGAGCAGTACTTC	CSVEWRLEQYF
many	TRBV7-9	TRBD2	TRBJ2-5	TGTGCCAGCAGCCCGGGACTAGCGGGAGTGGGCGAGACCCAGTACTTC	CASSPGLAGVGETQYF
-	TRBV2	-	TRBJ1-1	TGTGCCAGCAGGGTCAGGGAGTACACTGAAGCTTTCTTT	CASRVREYTEAFF
-	TRBV24-1	-	TRBJ1-5	TGTGCCACCATTACGGATCAGCCCCAGCATTTT	CATITDQPQHF
many	TRBV5-1	TRBD2	TRBJ2-5	TGCGCCAGCAGCTCGTCCGGGACTAGCGGCGGTGGAGAGACCCAGTACTTC	CASSSSGTSGGGETQYF
many	TRBV2	-	TRBJ1-2	TGTGCCAGCCTGGGCGACATCACTGGCTACACCTTC	CASLGDITGYTF
many	TRBV5-1	-	TRBJ2-5	TGCGCCAGCGGGTTCCAAGAGACCCAGTACTTC	CASGFQETQYF
few	TRBV7-2	-	TRBJ2-2	TGTGCCAGCAGCTCCTATTTTACTGGGTCCGGGGAGCTGTTTTTT	CASSSYFTGSGELFF
many	TRBV6-5	-	TRBJ2-7	TGTGCCAGCATTAAGGGCCCTAAACGCCTCTACGAGCAGTACTTC	CASIKGPKRLYEQYF
many	TRBV20-1	-	TRBJ2-7	TGCAGTGCAAGAGAGCGGGCCGAGCAGTACTTC	CSARERAEQYF
many	TRBV28	TRBD1	TRBJ2-7	TGTGCCAGCGCCAACAGGGGGCGACCCTACGAGCAGTACTTC	CASANRGRPYEQYF
many	TRBV2	-	TRBJ1-5	TGTGCCACCACAGGATTGGGGGGGAGCAATCAGCCCCAGCATTTT	CATTGLGGSNQPQHF
many	TRBV28	-	TRBJ2-7	TGTGCCAGTCTTCCCGAGAGGGCAGAGCAGTACTTC	CASLPERAEQYF
few	TRBV5-1	-	TRBJ1-3	TGCGCCAGCAGGCCCTACCCAGGGGCTGGAAACACCATATATTTT	CASRPYPGAGNTIYF
many	TRBV18	-	TRBJ2-7	TGTGCCAGCAGTCCGGCTTACGAGCAGTACTTC	CASSPAYEQYF
many	TRBV6-1	-	TRBJ1-2	TGTGCCAGCACTCAGAGCTATGGCTACACCTTC	CASTQSYGYTF
-	TRBV27	-	TRBJ2-5	TGTGCCAGCAGCGGTCTAGCCACACAAGATACCCAGTACTTC	CASSGLATQDTQYF
many	TRBV28	-	TRBJ1-5	TGTGCCAGCAGTTTACCTCGGGGAAGTGGCAATCAGCCCCAGCATTTT	CASSLPRGSGNQPQHF
many	TRBV6-5	-	TRBJ1-1	TGTGCCAGCAGTTACTCGGGGGCAGGGTGGCAGAACACTGAAGCTTTCTTT	CASSYSGAGWQNTEAFF
many	TRBV3-1	-	TRBJ2-5	TGTGCCAGCAGCCAAGCTGGACTTTCAATCCAAGAGACCCAGTACTTC	CASSQAGLSIQETQYF
once	TRBV6-1	TRBD2	TRBJ2-7	TGTGCCAGCAGTGAACAGCGGGACCACGAGCAGTACTTC	CASSEQRDHEQYF
many	TRBV20-1	-	TRBJ2-7	TGCAGTGCCGTCACAGGGACCGAGCAGTACTTC	CSAVTGTEQYF
-	TRBV13	-	TRBJ1-1	TGTGCCAGCAGCCCCTCAACCGGTGAAGCTTTCTTT	CASSPSTGEAFF
-	TRBV6-5	TRBD1	TRBJ2-2	TGTGCCAGCAGTTCTCAGGGGGCAACCACCGGGGAGCTGTTTTTT	CASSSQGATTGELFF
-	TRBV5-1	-	TRBJ1-1	TGCGCCAGCAGCTTGGACCAGGATCTGAGGGGCACTGAAGCTTTCTTT	CASSLDQDLRGTEAFF
-	TRBV18	-	TRBJ1-3	TGTGCCAGCTCACAGAAGATAACAGATGTTGGAAACACCATATATTTT	CASSQKITDVGNTIYF
many	TRBV7-2	-	TRBJ2-2	TGTGCCAGCAGCTCAGGGGTTTACGGGGAGCTGTTTTTT	CASSSGVYGELFF
many	TRBV28	-	TRBJ2-7	TGTGCCAGCAGTTCCGGGAATACCTACGAGCAGTACTTC	CASSSGNTYEQYF
few	TRBV12-3/TRBV12-4	TRBD1	TRBJ1-2	TGTGCCAGCAGATTACAGGGGTCGGGGGGCTATGGCTACACCTTC	CASRLQGSGGYGYTF
many	TRBV7-2	TRBD2	TRBJ2-7	TGTGCCAGCAGCGGGAGGGGTGGTAACGAGCAGTACTTC	CASSGRGGNEQYF
many	TRBV6-1	-	TRBJ1-1	TGTGCCAGCAGTGGCCGACAGTTAATGAACACTGAAGCTTTCTTT	CASSGRQLMNTEAFF
many	TRBV6-1	-	TRBJ1-6	TGTGCCAGCGCTGGGGCTAATTCACCCCTCCACTTT	CASAGANSPLHF
-	TRBV6-1	-	TRBJ1-1	TGTGCCAGCAGTGAAGACAGGGTGAGGACTGAAGCTTTCTTT	CASSEDRVRTEAFF
many	TRBV20-1	-	TRBJ2-7	TGCAGTGCCACCCCAGCGGAGAGTTACGAGCAGTACTTC	CSATPAESYEQYF
many	TRBV5-1	-	TRBJ1-1	TGCGCCAGCAGGTTCGATAAGATGAACACTGAAGCTTTCTTT	CASRFDKMNTEAFF
many	TRBV6-5	-	TRBJ1-2	TGTGCCAGCAGTCCGACATCGGGGGACTATGGCTACACCTTC	CASSPTSGDYGYTF
many	TRBV5-1	-	TRBJ1-1	TGCGCCAGCAGCTTTTTGACAGCGAACACTGAAGCTTTCTTT	CASSFLTANTEAFF
-	TRBV3-1	-	TRBJ1-2	TGTGCCAGCAGCACGATCCAAGGACAGTTCTATGGCTACACCTTC	CASSTIQGQFYGYTF
-	TRBV6-5	-	TRBJ2-7	TGTGCCAGCAGTTACCAACCGGGTCCCAGGCTCTACGAGCAGTACTTC	CASSYQPGPRLYEQYF
many	TRBV10-1	TRBD1	TRBJ1-2	TGCGCCAGCAGTGAACCGGGACAGCCCTGGGATGGCTACACCTTC	CASSEPGQPWDGYTF
-	TRBV5-1	-	TRBJ1-1	TGCGCCAGCACCCAAGGGGGGAACACTGAAGCTTTCTTT	CASTQGGNTEAFF
-	TRBV6-4	-	TRBJ1-2	TGTGCCAGCAGATTCAGCGACTATGGCTACACCTTC	CASRFSDYGYTF
few	TRBV6-1	TRBD1	TRBJ1-2	TGTGCCAGCAGTGAAGACCCGACAGGGGTGGAGGGCTACACCTTC	CASSEDPTGVEGYTF
-	TRBV6-1	-	TRBJ1-2	TGTGCCAGCAGTCGACAGTTCCGCTATGGCTACACCTTC	CASSRQFRYGYTF
few	TRBV13	-	TRBJ2-5	TGTGCCAGCAGCTTAGGTATGGGGCGGCAAGAGACCCAGTACTTC	CASSLGMGRQETQYF
-	TRBV29-1	TRBD1	TRBJ1-2	TGCAGCGTAGGACAGGGGGCTACTGCTAACTATGGCTACACCTTC	CSVGQGATANYGYTF
many	TRBV29-1	TRBD2	TRBJ2-7	TGCAGCGTCAACCTAGCGGGGGGTTCCTACGAGCAGTACTTC	CSVNLAGGSYEQYF
many	TRBV12-3/TRBV12-4	-	TRBJ2-5	TGTGCCAGCAGTTTGGTGTGGAAACAAGAGACCCAGTACTTC	CASSLVWKQETQYF
few	TRBV5-1	-	TRBJ1-2	TGCGCCAGCAGCTTGGCCGTCGGAGACTATGGCTACACCTTC	CASSLAVGDYGYTF
-	TRBV5-1	TRBD1	TRBJ2-5	TGCGCCAGCAGCCCAGGACAGGGCGCTCAGACCCAGTACTTC	CASSPGQGAQTQYF